Below, 14 T cell receptor beta chains from the same sample are listed, as sequenced in a study of early stage breast cancer tumors. Sequencing was performed with immunoSEQ multiplex PCR; in TCRdb, only in-frame clones are kept and a portion is missing. The sample has about 11,000 clones, approximately 72% seen once; the top ten hold roughly a fifth. Sequenced: breast tumor tissue. These receptors all stem from a person aged 40-50 years with breast cancer.

The V and J genes are TRBV19 and TRBJ1-5; D ambiguous. Germline V CDR1 and CDR2: LNHDA, SQIVND (reference sequence). V lost 1 base and J 2 bases, leaving 6 bases between the germline ends. The CDR3 sequence is 14 residues long. The CDR3 is CASSIVPGNQPQHF. CDR3 coding DNA: TGTGCCAGTAGTATAGTTCCAGGCAATCAGCCCCAGCATTTT.

Comments on this clone: The DNA is omitted, as the CDR3 cannot be located on it reliably, and the CDR3 follows TCRdb's listing. The chain recombines TRBV12-2 with TRBJ2-6; TRBD2, the table's D call, lacks a check against the DNA. TRBV12-2 is labeled a pseudogene. The CDR3 is 23 amino acids in total, end residues counted. This chain's CDR3 is CASRLDRGLAGGLVGTGANVLTF.

By share of the sample, this clone is large. The chain employs TRBV19 and TRBJ2-1; 9 bases line up with TRBD2. Germline V lookup: CDR1 LNHDA, CDR2 SQIVND (reference sequence). The junction had 10 bases not matched to a gene; V was cut back by 3 bases and J by 4 bases. CDR3 length: 17 amino acids. The CDR3 here is CASSIDFASGTYNEQFF. CDR3 coding DNA: TGTGCCAGTAGTATTGACTTTGCTAGCGGGACATACAATGAGCAGTTCTTC.

This clone was seen a few times. The chain carries TRBV7-2 and TRBJ2-7; 7 bases fit TRBD1. V lost 4 bases to trimming and J lost 2 bases; unmatched junction nucleotides: 5. There are 14 residues in the CDR3. Germline loops: CDR1 SGHTA, CDR2 FQGNSA. The CDR3, as DNA: TGTGCCAGCAGCTACGCCGGGACAGCCTACGAGCAGTACTTC. Translating it yields CASSYAGTAYEQYF.

The rearrangement uses TRBV30 and TRBJ1-2; TRBD1 is a possible D gene (6 bases). V dropped 7 bases and J dropped 8 bases, with 17 bases sitting between them. CDR3 length: 12 residues. Germline CDR1 GTSNPN, CDR2 SVGIG (reference sequence). For the CDR3, the DNA is TGTGCCTTGGCCCCCACAGGGTTCGGCTACACCTTC. Its translation is CALAPTGFGYTF.

This clone came up a few times. CDR3 loop: CASSVSSGSYYEQFF. The CDR3, as DNA: TGTGCCAGCAGCGTTAGTAGCGGGAGTTATTATGAGCAGTTCTTC. This chain connects TRBV9 to TRBJ2-1, with TRBD2 matching 9 bases. Germline values: CDR1 SGDLS, CDR2 YYNGEE. This CDR3 has 15 amino acids. Trimming cost V 2 bases and J 8 bases; bases outside gene matches: 8.

This clone was recorded a few times. The rearrangement links TRBV5-8 to TRBJ2-7, with TRBD1 identical over 7 bases. With V trimmed by 3 bases and J by 4 bases, 4 bases remained unmatched. The length of the CDR3 is 13 residues. Germline CDR1 is SGHTS and CDR2 is YDEGEE. Here the CDR3 reads CASSSTGVYEQYF. The CDR3 coding sequence is TGTGCCAGCAGCTCAACAGGGGTGTACGAGCAGTACTTC.

The rearrangement joins TRBV19 to TRBJ2-3; no clear D. V was clipped by 3 bases and J by 2 bases, with 9 bases between them. CDR3 length equals 14 residues. The germline V gene has CDR1 LNHDA and CDR2 SQIVND (reference sequence). CDR3 nucleotide sequence: TGTGCCAGTAGTATGTGGCTAGACACAGATACGCAGTATTTT. Translated: CASSMWLDTDTQYF.

This clone was detected only a few times. The chain joins TRBV9 to TRBJ1-1, with D possibly matching TRBD1 (6 bases). The CDR3 has 15 amino acids. Germline values: CDR1 SGDLS, CDR2 YYNGEE. Trimming removed 0 bases from V and 2 bases from J, with 11 bases in between. The CDR3 sequence: CASSVVSGQNTEAFF. CDR3 DNA: TGTGCCAGCAGCGTAGTTTCGGGACAAAACACTGAAGCTTTCTTT. The full variable domain, completed using reference TRBV9 and TRBJ1-1, is DSGVTQTPKHLITATGQRVTLRCSPRSGDLSVYWYQQSLDQGLQFLIQYYNGEERAKGNILERFSAQQFPDLHSELNLSSLELGDSALYFCASSVVSGQNTEAFFGQGTRLTVV.

This chain connects TRBV2 to TRBJ2-3; D gene unclear. Trimming stripped 7 bases from V and 3 bases from J, with 11 bases between. The CDR3 runs to 13 residues. Germline V gives CDR1 SNHLY, CDR2 FYNNEI. The CDR3 sequence is CASIPKRTDTQYF. The CDR3 DNA sequence: TGTGCCAGCATCCCGAAGAGGACAGATACGCAGTATTTT.

This clone was counted between two and nine times. The V call is TRBV10-3, the J call TRBJ1-3; D is ambiguous. Trimming removed 4 bases from V and 1 base from J, with 14 bases in between. Looked up from germline, CDR1 is ENHRY and CDR2 is SYGVKD. The CDR3 covers 16 residues. CDR3 region: CAISADFKGSGNTIYF. The CDR3 bases are TGTGCCATCAGTGCAGATTTTAAAGGGTCTGGAAACACCATATATTTT.

The gene calls are TRBV9 and TRBJ1-2; 9 bases are shared with TRBD1. V was clipped by 3 bases and J by 4 bases; unmatched bases: 13. This CDR3 has 17 amino acids. CDR1 is SGDLS and CDR2 is YYNGEE in the germline V gene. The CDR3: CASSGTGGEGLSYGYTF. Written as DNA, the CDR3 is TGTGCCAGCAGCGGAACAGGGGGCGAGGGCTTAAGCTATGGCTACACCTTC.

The chain joins TRBV5-1 to TRBJ2-3; 10 bases map to TRBD2. After removal of 1 base from V and 0 bases from J, the junction contained 2 bases not matched to a gene. The CDR3 is 16 amino acids. The V gene's germline CDR1 is SGHRS and CDR2 YFSETQ. The CDR3 DNA reads TGCGCCAGCAGCTTGCGGACTAGCGGAAGCACAGATACGCAGTATTTT. Translating gives CASSLRTSGSTDTQYF.

The rearrangement joins TRBV6-1 to TRBJ2-5, with D unclear. CDR3 length: 15 amino acids. Germline-derived CDR1 and CDR2 are MNHNS and SASEGT. V was cut by 4 bases and J by 5 bases, with 17 bases left in between. CDR3 coding DNA: TGTGCCAGCAGTGTCGTTCGAGAGGCCAGGGAGACCCAGTACTTC. This gives the protein CASSVVREARETQYF.